This T cell receptor (beta chain) was retrieved from a study of T cells in localized non-small cell lung cancer. Study-wide results and caveats: Uninvolved nearby lung showed the greatest T cell clonality, exceeding that found in tumor. Overall survival was longer when the density of T cells in the blood was higher. Within adjacent lung there appeared a median around 55 of the top 100 tumor clones.

Turning to this clone: The antigen is not known.

Sequenced by immunoSEQ multiplex PCR; TCRdb stores in-frame clones only, minus some. In the table there are tens of thousands of clones, roughly nine tenths of which are singletons. Specimen: peripheral blood, collected before any cancer treatment. The TCR originated in a male donor at least 60 years old with stage III squamous cell lung carcinoma.

The CDR3 nucleotides are TGTGCCAGTAGTGTACGAAACTATGGCTACACCTTC. It is translated as CASSVRNYGYTF. The chain carries TRBV19 and TRBJ1-2; D unresolved. Trimming left V 5 bases short and J 2 bases short, with 6 bases between. The CDR3 spans 12 residues. Germline-derived CDR1 and CDR2 are LNHDA and SQIVND (reference sequence).